A single sample is the source of the 30 T cell receptor beta chains below, sequenced in a study of T cells in localized non-small cell lung cancer. Repertoires were generated with immunoSEQ multiplex PCR, while TCRdb's copy carries only in-frame clones and drops some. This sample has about 2,600 clones, with about 40% found just once. The sequencing here drew on normal lung tissue next to the tumor, taken before any cancer treatment. These receptors came from a woman aged 35 to 69 with stage II squamous cell lung carcinoma.

The genes are TRBV11-3 and TRBJ1-4; TRBD1 is a possible D gene (5 bases). CDR1 and CDR2 (germline): SGHNT, YENEEA. The germline V and J ends were trimmed by 5 bases and 5 bases, with 15 bases remaining between them. The CDR3 has 15 amino acids. This chain's CDR3 is CASSQTTVVNEKLFF. The CDR3 DNA reads TGTGCCAGCAGCCAGACGACAGTAGTCAATGAAAAACTGTTTTTT.

This clone occurred a few times. This chain links TRBV6-8 with TRBJ2-1; D unresolved. V gave up 3 bases and J gave up 0 bases, with 12 bases separating them. Germline-derived CDR1 and CDR2 are MNHGY and SAAAGT. This CDR3 comprises 16 residues. As DNA, the CDR3 is TGTGCCAGCAGTTATTCTTTTGTGAGCTCCTACAATGAGCAGTTCTTC. Translation: CASSYSFVSSYNEQFF.

This clone was seen more than once but under ten times. The chain couples TRBV28 to TRBJ1-2, with D unresolved. This CDR3 spans 13 amino acids. From germline, CDR1 is MDHEN and CDR2 SYDVKM. Trimming took 2 bases from V and 5 from J, leaving 9 bases between them. CDR3: CASSLGSGYGYTF. CDR3 DNA sequence: TGTGCCAGCAGTTTAGGGTCCGGTTATGGCTACACCTTC.

The V call is TRBV28, the J call TRBJ2-3, with D unclear. This CDR3 is built from 15 residues. Germline V gene lookup returns CDR1 MDHEN and CDR2 SYDVKM. The V gene lost 6 bases and the J gene lost 4 bases, with 17 bases spanning the gap. The CDR3 protein is CASSTPRRAPDTQYF. CDR3 DNA sequence: TGTGCCAGCAGCACTCCCCGACGGGCCCCAGATACGCAGTATTTT.

CDR3 sequence (DNA): TGTGCCAGCAGTCCACACGGGACAGGGATGAACACTGAAGCTTTCTTT. This sequence encodes CASSPHGTGMNTEAFF. The chain combines TRBV28 with TRBJ1-1; 9 nucleotides line up with TRBD1. The germline V gene encodes CDR1 MDHEN and CDR2 SYDVKM. The CDR3 has 16 amino acids. Trimming took 5 bases from V and 0 from J; bases not matched to a gene: 7.

The gene calls are TRBV19 and TRBJ1-1; 7 positions match TRBD1. V lost 4 bases, J lost 1 base, and 6 bases stayed unmatched. CDR1 is LNHDA, CDR2 SQIVND, per germline (reference sequence). CDR3 length: 15 amino acids. CDR3 protein: CASSRTGHTNTEAFF. CDR3 nucleotides: TGTGCCAGTAGTAGGACAGGCCATACGAACACTGAAGCTTTCTTT.

In this sample, this clone is hyperexpanded. The chain carries TRBV9 and TRBJ2-1; TRBD2 is a possible D gene (5 bases). Germline V gene lookup returns CDR1 SGDLS and CDR2 YYNGEE. This CDR3 is 13 amino acids long. V dropped 9 bases and J dropped 5 bases, with 15 bases sitting between them. The CDR3 region is CATGSSGNNEQFF. CDR3 DNA: TGTGCCACTGGGTCCAGCGGAAACAATGAGCAGTTCTTC.

This clone was observed a few times. This sequence joins TRBV6-8 and TRBJ1-4; D may be TRBD1 (6 bases). This CDR3 has 15 residues. CDR1 is MNHGY, CDR2 SAAAGT, per germline. Between the trimmed V and J ends, which lost 4 bases and 7 bases, there was a span of 16 bases. The CDR3 spells CASSSPRGLGEKLFF. For the CDR3, the DNA is TGTGCCAGCAGTTCCCCCAGGGGATTAGGTGAAAAACTGTTTTTT.

This clone was picked up a small number of times. The V and J genes are TRBV6-8 and TRBJ2-5; 8 nucleotides line up with TRBD1. The V and J ends lost 5 bases and 9 bases, in that order; junction bases with no gene match: 17. The CDR3 runs to 16 residues. Per the germline V gene, CDR1 is MNHGY and CDR2 is SAAAGT. The CDR3 nucleotides read TGTGCCAGCAGTGACCACGGACAGGGTGTCCCCCGGGCCCAGTACTTC. Residues: CASSDHGQGVPRAQYF.

The table lists this clone with a few counts. The chain couples TRBV15 to TRBJ1-5; 7 nucleotides match TRBD1. CDR1 is LNHNV, CDR2 YYDKDF, per germline (reference sequence). CDR3 length: 15 amino acids. V lost 1 base and J lost 2; bases outside the gene matches: 2. CDR3 coding DNA: TGTGCCACCAGCAGAGCCCAGGGGGGCAATCAGCCCCAGCATTTT. Protein product: CATSRAQGGNQPQHF.

This chain joins TRBV1 and TRBJ1-1; the table's TRBD1 call for D was not verified on the DNA. TRBV1 is listed as a pseudogene. This CDR3 comprises 16 residues. CDR3 in amino acids: CASSQDWGSSNTEAFF. Written as DNA, the CDR3 is TGCGCCAGCAGCCAAGATTGGGGCAGTTCGAACACTGAAGCTTTCTTT.

This clone has a handful of counts. The chain recombines TRBV9 with TRBJ2-1; D is ambiguous. V dropped 3 bases and J dropped 9 bases, with 13 bases sitting between them. CDR3 length: 13 residues. CDR1 SGDLS and CDR2 YYNGEE come from the germline V gene. Here the CDR3 reads CASSARPRSEQFF. The CDR3 DNA reads as TGTGCCAGCAGCGCCCGACCGCGAAGTGAGCAGTTCTTC.

The chain carries TRBV2 and TRBJ1-1; no firm D call. The CDR3 sequence is 12 residues long. The V gene's germline CDR1 is SNHLY and CDR2 FYNNEI. V gave up 6 bases and J gave up 6 bases, with 11 bases separating them. The CDR3, as DNA: TGTGCCAGCAGGGACGGGGAGTCTGAAGCTTTCTTT. Protein sequence: CASRDGESEAFF.

The V and J genes are TRBV5-1 and TRBJ2-2; 9 bases are shared with TRBD2. Germline V gene sequence: CDR1 SGHRS, CDR2 YFSETQ. With 1 base clipped from V and 0 bases from J, the junction kept 4 bases outside the gene matches. CDR3 size: 17 residues. CDR3 DNA sequence: TGCGCCAGCAGCTTGATGTCTAGCGGGACGAACACCGGGGAGCTGTTTTTT. This codes for CASSLMSSGTNTGELFF.

By its share, this clone is medium-sized (0.01 to 0.1%). For the CDR3, the DNA is TGTGCCAGCTCCCACGACACAGATACGCAGTATTTT. The encoded protein is CASSHDTDTQYF. This chain uses TRBV10-3 with TRBJ2-3; D gene unclear. CDR1 and CDR2 (germline): ENHRY, SYGVKD. The CDR3 is 12 residues long. V gave up 10 bases and J gave up 2 bases, with 10 bases separating them.

This clone was counted only a few times. The chain couples TRBV11-3 to TRBJ2-3, with 11 bases lining up with TRBD2. Germline CDR1 and CDR2: SGHNT and YENEEA. The CDR3 is made up of 15 amino acids. V shed 2 bases and J 6 bases; nucleotides not matched to a gene: 4. DNA of the CDR3: TGTGCCAGCAGCTTATCCCCTAGCGGGGGGGATACGCAGTATTTT. Translating it yields CASSLSPSGGDTQYF. The variable domain in full, with the rest retrieved from reference TRBV11-3 and TRBJ2-3, is EAGVVQSPRYKIIEKKQPVAFWCNPISGHNTLYWYLQNLGQGPELLIRYENEEAVDDSQLPKDRFSAERLKGVDSTLKIQPAELGDSAVYLCASSLSPSGGDTQYFGPGTRLTVL.

The chain combines TRBV28 with TRBJ2-1; TRBD2 agrees at 8 bases. The length of the CDR3 is 14 residues. V gave up 6 bases and J gave up 6 bases; unmatched junction bases: 7. CDR1 is MDHEN and CDR2 is SYDVKM in the germline V gene. This chain's CDR3 is CASRARLARNEQFF. The CDR3 bases are TGTGCCAGCAGAGCGAGACTAGCGCGCAATGAGCAGTTCTTC.

The chain couples TRBV6-7 to TRBJ2-2, with 9 positions matching TRBD1. TRBV6-7 is annotated as an ORF whose role is uncertain. This CDR3 contains 16 residues. V was clipped by 2 bases and J by 2 bases; unmatched bases: 3. CDR3 DNA: TGTGCCAGCAGTTACACAGGGGGCCTCAACACCGGGGAGCTGTTTTTT. Amino acid sequence: CASSYTGGLNTGELFF.

The chain uses TRBV11-3 and TRBJ1-2, with TRBD1 identical over 7 bases. CDR1 SGHNT and CDR2 YENEEA come from the germline V gene. The ends lost 6 bases at V and 2 bases at J; junction bases unmatched: 12. The CDR3 contains 16 residues. This CDR3 reads CASSPGGQWVNYGYTF. The CDR3 DNA is TGTGCCAGCAGTCCAGGGGGACAGTGGGTGAACTATGGCTACACCTTC.

This clone was found a few times. This chain links TRBV9 with TRBJ1-4, with a possible D match to TRBD1 (5 bases). The CDR3 consists of 14 residues. Germline CDR1 and CDR2: SGDLS and YYNGEE. Trimming took off 3 bases at V and 4 bases at J, with 10 bases between the two ends. The CDR3 loop is CASSAGRSNEKLFF. The CDR3 DNA reads as TGTGCCAGCAGCGCGGGACGGAGTAATGAAAAACTGTTTTTT.

The gene calls are TRBV18 and TRBJ1-3; no reliable D call. The germline V gene encodes CDR1 KGHSH and CDR2 LQKENI. The CDR3 is 16 residues long. V lost 3 bases to trimming and J lost 0 bases, with 12 bases between them. CDR3 nucleotide sequence: TGTGCCAGCTCACCCCGGGAGCTGGGCTCTGGAAACACCATATATTTT. It codes for CASSPRELGSGNTIYF.

The chain has TRBV19 and TRBJ2-2, with D tentatively TRBD1 (6 bases). The V gene's germline CDR1 is LNHDA and CDR2 SQIVND (reference sequence). Trimming removed 6 bases at V and 2 bases at J, with 19 bases between. The CDR3 contains 17 residues. The CDR3 loop reads CASSLLPGQLNTGELFF. The CDR3 nucleotides are TGTGCCAGTAGCCTTCTTCCCGGACAGCTTAACACCGGGGAGCTGTTTTTT.

This sequence joins TRBV11-3 and TRBJ1-3; TRBD1 aligns across 9 bases. J was trimmed by 3 bases and V by 5 bases; bases with no gene match: 11. Germline V gene data show CDR1 as SGHNT and CDR2 as YENEEA. The CDR3 spans 17 residues. This chain's CDR3 is CASSRVGTGIGGNTIYF. The CDR3 nucleotides are TGTGCCAGCAGCCGGGTAGGGACAGGGATCGGTGGAAACACCATATATTTT.

This clone is medium-sized within its sample. The J gene is TRBJ1-1, the V gene TRBV7-2; unclear D gene. Trimming shortened V by 7 bases and J by 5 bases, and 14 bases separated the two germline ends. CDR3 length: 13 residues. CDR1 and CDR2 from the germline V gene are SGHTA and FQGNSA. The CDR3 spells CASNGLENTEAFF. CDR3 bases: TGTGCCAGCAACGGCCTGGAGAATACTGAAGCTTTCTTT.

The gene calls are TRBV11-3 and TRBJ2-3; 9 bases fit TRBD1. V was pared by 1 base and J by 3 bases, with 2 bases of the junction left unmatched. CDR3 size: 15 residues. Germline CDR1 is SGHNT and CDR2 is YENEEA. The CDR3 nucleotides read TGTGCCAGCAGCTTAGGGACAGGGGAAACAGATACGCAGTATTTT. This sequence encodes CASSLGTGETDTQYF.

This clone has just a few counts. The J gene is TRBJ1-1, the V gene TRBV12-5; the D gene is possibly TRBD1 (6 bases). Germline CDR1 LGHNT, CDR2 FRNRAP. The CDR3 spans 14 residues. The CDR3 spells CASTPRRGTAEAFF. For the CDR3, the DNA is TGTGCCAGCACCCCGCGTAGGGGGACCGCTGAAGCTTTCTTT.

V and J are TRBV19 and TRBJ1-5; D may be TRBD1 (5 bases). The CDR3 covers 13 residues. Germline CDR1 reads LNHDA; CDR2 reads SQIVND (reference sequence). V was pared by 7 bases and J by 1 base, with 8 bases between. The CDR3 spells CASTGYSNQPQHF. CDR3 sequence (DNA): TGTGCCAGTACAGGGTACAGCAATCAGCCCCAGCATTTT.

The chain recombines TRBV11-3 with TRBJ1-5; D gene unclear. CDR3 length: 14 residues. Trimming took off 5 bases at V and 7 bases at J, with 15 bases between the two ends. Germline V gene data show CDR1 as SGHNT and CDR2 as YENEEA. CDR3 in DNA: TGTGCCAGCAGCCCCTCGGGCTTCGGACAGCCCCAGCATTTT. Amino acid sequence: CASSPSGFGQPQHF.

The J gene is TRBJ1-4, the V gene TRBV19, with a possible D match to TRBD1 (6 bases). The germline CDR1 and CDR2 sequences are LNHDA and SQIVND (reference sequence). Between the trimmed V and J ends, which lost 5 bases and 6 bases, there was a span of 25 bases. The CDR3 is 18 amino acids. The CDR3 DNA is TGTGCCAGTAGTGCCCCCGCCTATTCAGGGCCAGGGGATGAAAAACTGTTTTTT. It encodes CASSAPAYSGPGDEKLFF.

This chain joins TRBV14 and TRBJ2-3, with 14 bases identical to TRBD2. This CDR3 is built from 15 residues. The germline V gene encodes CDR1 SGHDN and CDR2 FVKESK. Unmatched junction bases numbered 3, after V lost 4 bases and J lost 6 bases. The CDR3 spells CASSRLAGGFDTQYF. CDR3 DNA sequence: TGTGCCAGCAGCCGACTAGCGGGAGGGTTCGATACGCAGTATTTT.